Listed below are T cell receptor beta chains from one sample, sequenced in a study of cytomegalovirus exposure and HLA in healthy donors. Here immunoSEQ multiplex PCR was the method, and the copy in TCRdb shows in-frame clones only, minus some. Found here are some 130,000 clones, roughly 89% of them singletons; the top ten hold more than 0.95%. The sample consisted of PBMCs. These receptors were obtained from a woman aged 18-29 years in good health and CMV-seronegative. Each CDR3 is given without its conserved first and last residue.

TRBJ1-2	TRBV7-8	ASSVVNEGGYT
TRBJ2-7	TRBV5-1	ASRMPQGDGFDEQY
TRBJ2-1	TRBV2	ASSQRQGGYNEQF
TRBJ1-5	TRBV11-3	ASSSISGVLGNQPQH
TRBJ2-7	TRBV5-5	ASRSDRGRTYEQY
TRBJ1-1	TRBV2	ARHETGGLGTEAF
TRBJ1-5	TRBV7-9	ASSLGNGQPQH
TRBJ1-1	TRBV9	ASSVVRRTEAF
TRBJ2-5	TRBV7-3	ASSRGQEETQY
TRBJ1-2	TRBV18	ASSPSGENYGYT
TRBJ1-2	TRBV19	ASSIETGNPYGYT
TRBJ1-2	TRBV5-4	ASSPGQGVGTNYGYT
TRBJ1-5	TRBV5-5	ASEPTPSSNQPQH
TRBJ2-7	TRBV9	ASTRTGQGTAYEQY
TRBJ1-4	TRBV15	ATSRDSGTGREKLF
TRBJ2-2	TRBV6-1	ASSEFRWTGGSGELF
TRBJ2-5	TRBV4-2	ASSQELADRQETQY
TRBJ2-1	TRBV11-1	ASSWGGLPYNEQF
TRBJ1-2	TRBV5-5	ASSFSRVGYT
TRBJ2-1	TRBV5-6	ASSLRSSGGASHEQF
TRBJ2-7	TRBV18	ASSPGLLTYEQY
TRBJ1-3	TRBV2	ASSEGGRGSEWFGNTIY
TRBJ1-2	TRBV19	ASSPGQGANYGYT
TRBJ1-5	TRBV15	ATSSHLGDWGEPQH
TRBJ2-7	TRBV5-4	ASSLLDRSYEQY
TRBJ2-1	TRBV7-3	ASSQGGFSYNEQF
TRBJ2-7	TRBV9	ASSVTPTGAYEQY